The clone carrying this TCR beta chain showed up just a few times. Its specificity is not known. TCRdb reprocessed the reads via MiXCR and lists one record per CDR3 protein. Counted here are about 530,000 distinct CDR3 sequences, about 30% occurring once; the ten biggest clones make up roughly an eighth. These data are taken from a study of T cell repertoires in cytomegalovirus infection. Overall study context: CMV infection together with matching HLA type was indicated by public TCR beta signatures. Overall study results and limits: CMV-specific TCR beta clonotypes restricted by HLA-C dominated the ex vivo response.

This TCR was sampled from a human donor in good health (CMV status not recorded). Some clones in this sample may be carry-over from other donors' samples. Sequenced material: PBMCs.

CDR3 nucleotide sequence: TGTGCCAGCAGTTTTATAGCGACGGTCACCGGGGAGCTGTTTTTT. It encodes CASSFIATVTGELFF. V is TRBV12-3 or TRBV12-4 and J is TRBJ2-2, with D possibly being TRBD2 (5 bases). The germline V and J ends were trimmed by 3 bases and 4 bases, with 12 bases remaining between them. This CDR3 is built from 15 residues.